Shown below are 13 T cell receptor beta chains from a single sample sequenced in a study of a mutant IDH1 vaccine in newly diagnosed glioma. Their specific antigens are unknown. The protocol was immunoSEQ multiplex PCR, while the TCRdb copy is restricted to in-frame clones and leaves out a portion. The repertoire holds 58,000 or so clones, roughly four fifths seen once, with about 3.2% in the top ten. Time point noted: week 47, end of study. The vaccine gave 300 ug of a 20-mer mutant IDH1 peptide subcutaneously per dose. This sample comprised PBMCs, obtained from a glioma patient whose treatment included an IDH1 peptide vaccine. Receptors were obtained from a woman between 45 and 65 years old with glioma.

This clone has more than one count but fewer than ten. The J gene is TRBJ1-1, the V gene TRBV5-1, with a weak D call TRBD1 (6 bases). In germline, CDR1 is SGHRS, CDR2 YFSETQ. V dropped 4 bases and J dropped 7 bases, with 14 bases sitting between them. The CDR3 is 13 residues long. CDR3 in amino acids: CASSPRGRGEAFF. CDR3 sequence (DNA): TGCGCCAGCAGCCCCAGGGGACGGGGTGAAGCTTTCTTT.

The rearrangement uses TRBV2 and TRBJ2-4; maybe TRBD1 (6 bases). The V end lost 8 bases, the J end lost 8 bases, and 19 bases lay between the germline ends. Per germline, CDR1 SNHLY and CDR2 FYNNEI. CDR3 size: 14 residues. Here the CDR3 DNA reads TGTGCCAGCCGATACAGGGAAATGGTGGACATTCAGTACTTC. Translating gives CASRYREMVDIQYF.

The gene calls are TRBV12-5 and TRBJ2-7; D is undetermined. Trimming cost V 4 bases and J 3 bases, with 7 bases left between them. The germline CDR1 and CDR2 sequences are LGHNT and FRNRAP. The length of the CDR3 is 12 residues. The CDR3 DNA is TGTGCTAGTGGTTACGGATTCTACGAGCAGTACTTC. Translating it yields CASGYGFYEQYF.

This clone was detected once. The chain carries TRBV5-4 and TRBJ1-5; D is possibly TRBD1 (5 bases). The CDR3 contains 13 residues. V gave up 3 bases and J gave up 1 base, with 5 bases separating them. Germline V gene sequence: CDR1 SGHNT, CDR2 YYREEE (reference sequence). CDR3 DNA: TGTGCCAGCAGCTGGGACAGCAATCAGCCCCAGCATTTT. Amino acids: CASSWDSNQPQHF.

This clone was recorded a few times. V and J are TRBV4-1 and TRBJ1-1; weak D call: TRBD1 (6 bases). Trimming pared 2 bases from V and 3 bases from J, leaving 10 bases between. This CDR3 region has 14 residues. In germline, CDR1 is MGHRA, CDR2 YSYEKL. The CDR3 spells CASSQRGADTEAFF. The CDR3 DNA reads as TGCGCCAGCAGCCAAAGGGGGGCCGACACTGAAGCTTTCTTT.

CDR3: CASSRGGQSGNIQYF. The DNA of the CDR3 is TGTGCCAGTAGTAGGGGGGGACAGTCGGGAAACATTCAGTACTTC. The gene calls are TRBV19 and TRBJ2-4, with D perhaps given as TRBD1 or TRBD2 (7 bases each). The germline V gene encodes CDR1 LNHDA and CDR2 SQIVND (reference sequence). This CDR3 is 15 amino acids long. With 4 bases removed from V and 6 bases from J, the gap between germline ends came to 16 bases.

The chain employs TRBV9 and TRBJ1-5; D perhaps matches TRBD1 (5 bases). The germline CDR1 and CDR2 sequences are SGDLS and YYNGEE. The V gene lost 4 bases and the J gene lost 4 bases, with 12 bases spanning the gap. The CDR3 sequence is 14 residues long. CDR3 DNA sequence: TGTGCCAGCAGCTATACAGGTATAAATCAGCCCCAGCATTTT. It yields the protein CASSYTGINQPQHF.

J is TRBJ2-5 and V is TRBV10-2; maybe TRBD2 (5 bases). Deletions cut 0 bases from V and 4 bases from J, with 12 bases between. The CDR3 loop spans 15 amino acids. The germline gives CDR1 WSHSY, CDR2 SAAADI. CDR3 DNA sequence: TGCGCCAGCAGTGAGTCTTGGACTCGAGGAGAGACCCAGTACTTC. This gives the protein CASSESWTRGETQYF.

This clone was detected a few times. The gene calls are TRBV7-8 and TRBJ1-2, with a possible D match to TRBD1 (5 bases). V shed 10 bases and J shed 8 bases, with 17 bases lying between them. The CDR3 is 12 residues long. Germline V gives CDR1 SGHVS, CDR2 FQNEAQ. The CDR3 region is CATGEGRDGYTF. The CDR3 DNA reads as TGTGCCACCGGTGAGGGTAGGGACGGCTACACCTTC.

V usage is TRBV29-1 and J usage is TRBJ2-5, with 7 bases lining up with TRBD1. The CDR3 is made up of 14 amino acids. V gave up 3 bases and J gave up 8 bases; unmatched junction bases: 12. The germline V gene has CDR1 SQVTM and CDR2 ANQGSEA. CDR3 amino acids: CSVDGTAGSSTQYF. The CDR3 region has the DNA TGCAGCGTTGACGGGACAGCCGGTTCTTCTACCCAGTACTTC. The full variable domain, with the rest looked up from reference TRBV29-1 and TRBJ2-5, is SAVISQKPSRDICQRGTSLTIQCQVDSQVTMMFWYRQQPGQSLTLIATANQGSEATYESGFVIDKFPISRPNLTFSTLTVSNMSPEDSSIYLCSVDGTAGSSTQYFGPGTRLLVL.

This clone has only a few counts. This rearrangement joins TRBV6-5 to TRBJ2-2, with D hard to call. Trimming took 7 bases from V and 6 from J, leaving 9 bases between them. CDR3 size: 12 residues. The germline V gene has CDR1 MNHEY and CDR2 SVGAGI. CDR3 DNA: TGTGCCAGCAAAATCCCCGCCGGGGAGCTGTTTTTT. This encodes CASKIPAGELFF.

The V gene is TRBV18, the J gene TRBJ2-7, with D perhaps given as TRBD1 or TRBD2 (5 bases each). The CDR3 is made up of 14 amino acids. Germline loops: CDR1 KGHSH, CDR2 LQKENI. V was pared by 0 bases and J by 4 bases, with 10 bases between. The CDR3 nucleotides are TGTGCCAGCTCACCACCGGGCAGGGAGTACGAGCAGTACTTC. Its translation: CASSPPGREYEQYF.

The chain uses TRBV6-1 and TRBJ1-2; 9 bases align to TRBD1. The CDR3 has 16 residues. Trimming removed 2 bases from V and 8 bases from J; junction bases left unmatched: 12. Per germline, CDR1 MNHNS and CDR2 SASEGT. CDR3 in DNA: TGTGCCAGCAGTGAAACTATCCTGGGACAGGGAAAAGGCTACACCTTC. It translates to CASSETILGQGKGYTF.